The 17 T cell receptor beta chains below come from one sample, sequenced in a study of blood T cells in healthy people across ages (dated by TCRdb to 2014 to 2015). Receptor amplification or capture employed 5' RACE. The instrument was an Illumina HiSeq 2500. A second PCR of 7 to 11 cycles was performed with a sample-barcoded 5' primer and a J-beta primer mix. TCRdb itself trimmed the public reads at Q25 with fastp, ran MiXCR and retained productive beta chains. Rows are combined by CDR3 protein, so each entry shows the most common genes and DNA. The sample has 650,000 to 800,000 distinct CDR3 sequences on record, around 43% of them singletons. The biggest ten clones account for about a fifth of the sample. Sequences were obtained from blood. These receptors all come from a man aged 55 to 70 in good health.

This clonotype was detected a few times. V is TRBV5-1 and J is TRBJ2-1; 10 bases are shared with TRBD2. The V segment lost 3 bases and the J segment 6 bases; nucleotides outside the gene matches: 9. The length of the CDR3 is 16 residues. The germline V gene encodes CDR1 SGHRS and CDR2 YFSETQ. The CDR3 protein is CASSSGGSGGFNEQFF. CDR3 DNA: TGCGCCAGCAGCTCAGGGGGTAGCGGGGGGTTCAATGAGCAGTTCTTC.

This clonotype was seen ten or more times. This chain links TRBV29-1 with TRBJ2-1, with 11 bases matching TRBD2. With V trimmed by 4 bases and J by 9 bases, 11 bases remained unmatched. Germline CDR1 is SQVTM and CDR2 is ANQGSEA. CDR3 length equals 15 residues. The CDR3 DNA reads TGCAGCGTTGGAAGGAGTAGCGGGGGGGCGAGTGAGCAGTTCTTC. Amino acid sequence: CSVGRSSGGASEQFF.

The DNA of the CDR3 is TGTGCCAGCAGTGTGGTGAACACTGAAGCTTTCTTT. Protein: CASSVVNTEAFF. This chain links TRBV2 with TRBJ1-1; D gene unclear. The CDR3 length is 12 residues. The V end lost 4 bases, the J end lost 0 bases, and 3 bases lay between the germline ends. Germline values: CDR1 SNHLY, CDR2 FYNNEI.

This clonotype was observed a few times. The CDR3 nucleotides are TGTGCCAGCAGCAAAGATCACGGACAGGAGGTTTCTGAAAAACTGTTTTTT. This sequence encodes CASSKDHGQEVSEKLFF. The V gene is TRBV21-1, the J gene TRBJ1-4; TRBD1 is the table's D call and was not checked against the DNA. TRBV21-1 constitutes a pseudogene. The CDR3 sequence is 17 residues long.

This clonotype appeared a few times. The rearrangement links TRBV20-1 to TRBJ1-2; D perhaps matches TRBD1 (5 bases). The ends were cut back, 3 bases at V and 0 bases at J, with 11 bases in the middle. CDR3 length: 14 amino acids. Per germline, CDR1 DFQATT and CDR2 SNEGSKA (reference sequence). The CDR3: CSASPGLSNYGYTF. In DNA form, the CDR3 reads TGCAGTGCTAGTCCGGGACTTTCTAACTATGGCTACACCTTC.

The chain combines TRBV6-2 or TRBV6-3 with TRBJ2-1, with D perhaps matching TRBD1 (6 bases). Germline lookup yields CDR1 MNHEY and CDR2 SVGEGT. The CDR3 extends over 13 amino acids. V shed 4 bases and J shed 10 bases, with 14 bases lying between them. This CDR3 is CASSLLRGWEQFF. The DNA for the CDR3 is TGTGCCAGCAGTTTACTCAGGGGCTGGGAGCAGTTCTTC.

This CDR3 reads CASSQDSQTGAAQYF. CDR3 in DNA: TGCGCCAGCAGCCAAGATTCACAGACAGGGGCGGCCCAGTACTTC. The V call is TRBV4-3, the J call TRBJ2-5; 8 bases map to TRBD1. This CDR3 has 15 amino acids. V was pared by 0 bases and J by 9 bases, with 9 bases of the junction left unmatched. Germline values: CDR1 LGHNA, CDR2 YSLEER.

This chain uses TRBV6-1 with TRBJ2-1; the match to TRBD2 covers 7 bases. Germline CDR1 is MNHNS and CDR2 is SASEGT. The V and J ends lost 8 bases and 0 bases, in that order; junction bases with no gene match: 7. CDR3 size: 15 residues. The CDR3 DNA reads as TGTGCCAGCGGAGAGCGGGGCGGCTCCTACAATGAGCAGTTCTTC. Its translation is CASGERGGSYNEQFF.

This clonotype was detected a few times. The rearrangement uses TRBV18 and TRBJ1-4; no definite D call. Trimming pared 3 bases from V and 8 bases from J, leaving 10 bases between. CDR1 KGHSH and CDR2 LQKENI come from the germline V gene. There are 13 residues in the CDR3. The CDR3 region has the DNA TGTGCCAGCTCACCGCGGGCCACCGAAAAACTGTTTTTT. This gives the protein CASSPRATEKLFF. Combining the CDR3 with reference TRBV18 and TRBJ1-4 gives the whole variable domain NAGVMQNPRHLVRRRGQEARLRCSPMKGHSHVYWYRQLPEEGLKFMVYLQKENIIDESGMPKERFSAEFPKEGPSILRIQQVVRGDSAAYFCASSPRATEKLFFGSGTQLSVL.

The chain is built from TRBV7-8 and TRBJ2-1; D is perhaps TRBD1 (6 bases). V shed 5 bases and J shed 0 bases, with 14 bases lying between them. The CDR3 has 16 amino acids. Germline lookup yields CDR1 SGHVS and CDR2 FQNEAQ. For the CDR3, the DNA is TGTGCCAGCAGCCAGCAAGGGGGAAGCTCCTACAATGAGCAGTTCTTC. Protein product: CASSQQGGSSYNEQFF.

In this sample, this clonotype turned up many times. V is TRBV6-6 and J is TRBJ2-5; D may be TRBD1 or TRBD2 (5 bases each). The germline CDR1 and CDR2 sequences are MNHNY and SVGAGI (reference sequence). The CDR3 contains 16 residues. Trimming removed 2 bases from V and 4 bases from J, with 17 bases in between. Here the CDR3 DNA reads TGTGCCAGCAGTTACGGGACCCAGAATAGAGGAGAGACCCAGTACTTC. Amino acid sequence: CASSYGTQNRGETQYF.

This clonotype was counted at least ten times. This sequence joins TRBV4-3 and TRBJ2-6; no clear D. CDR3 length equals 15 residues. CDR1 is LGHNA, CDR2 YSLEER, per germline. The ends were cut back, 0 bases at V and 0 bases at J, with 3 bases in the middle. CDR3: CASSQEGSGANVLTF. The CDR3 DNA reads TGCGCCAGCAGCCAAGAGGGCTCTGGGGCCAACGTCCTGACTTTC.

The chain carries TRBV9 and TRBJ2-3; D is perhaps TRBD1 or TRBD2 (5 bases each). Germline CDR1 SGDLS, CDR2 YYNGEE. Between the trimmed V and J ends, which lost 4 bases and 1 base, there was a span of 10 bases. The CDR3 spans 14 residues. The CDR3 here is CASSSMGGTDTQYF. DNA for the CDR3: TGTGCCAGCAGCTCGATGGGGGGCACAGATACGCAGTATTTT.

At least ten counts were recorded for this clonotype. The V call is TRBV7-3, the J call TRBJ2-5, with D maybe TRBD2 (7 bases). Germline lookup yields CDR1 SGHTA and CDR2 FQGTGA. Between the trimmed V and J ends, which lost 5 bases and 4 bases, there was a span of 14 bases. The CDR3 contains 14 residues. The CDR3 nucleotides read TGTGCCAGCAGCCTTGGGGGGGCGCGAGAGACCCAGTACTTC. Protein sequence: CASSLGGARETQYF.

The V call is TRBV7-6, the J call TRBJ2-1; 9 bases agree with TRBD1. From germline, CDR1 is SGHVS and CDR2 FNYEAQ. V trimming: 5 bases; J trimming: 5 bases; junction bases outside the gene matches: 10. The CDR3 runs to 16 residues. CDR3 protein: CASSAWTGEPNNEQFF. Written as DNA, the CDR3 is TGTGCCAGCAGCGCCTGGACAGGGGAGCCCAACAATGAGCAGTTCTTC. The full variable domain, with the rest looked up from reference TRBV7-6 and TRBJ2-1, is GAGVSQSPRYKVTKRGQDVALRCDPISGHVSLYWYRQALGQGPEFLTYFNYEAQQDKSGLPNDRFSAERPEGSISTLTIQRTEQRDSAMYRCASSAWTGEPNNEQFFGPGTRLTVL.

This clonotype was counted a few times. The chain employs TRBV12-3 or TRBV12-4 and TRBJ1-2, with 8 bases aligning to TRBD1. This CDR3 is 18 amino acids long. V shed 5 bases and J 3 bases; nucleotides not matched to a gene: 17. CDR3 sequence: CASSLSATGTGSHYGYTF. As DNA, the CDR3 is TGTGCCAGCAGTCTCAGTGCCACCGGGACAGGCTCCCACTATGGCTACACCTTC.

This clonotype was seen a handful of times. V usage is TRBV25-1 and J usage is TRBJ1-4; weak D call: TRBD1 (5 bases). This CDR3 is built from 17 residues. The V and J ends lost 1 base and 4 bases respectively, with 16 bases between them. Germline CDR1 reads MGHDK; CDR2 reads SYGVNS. This chain's CDR3 is CASSEWGVGSLNEKLFF. CDR3 coding DNA: TGTGCCAGCAGTGAATGGGGGGTAGGAAGCCTTAATGAAAAACTGTTTTTT.